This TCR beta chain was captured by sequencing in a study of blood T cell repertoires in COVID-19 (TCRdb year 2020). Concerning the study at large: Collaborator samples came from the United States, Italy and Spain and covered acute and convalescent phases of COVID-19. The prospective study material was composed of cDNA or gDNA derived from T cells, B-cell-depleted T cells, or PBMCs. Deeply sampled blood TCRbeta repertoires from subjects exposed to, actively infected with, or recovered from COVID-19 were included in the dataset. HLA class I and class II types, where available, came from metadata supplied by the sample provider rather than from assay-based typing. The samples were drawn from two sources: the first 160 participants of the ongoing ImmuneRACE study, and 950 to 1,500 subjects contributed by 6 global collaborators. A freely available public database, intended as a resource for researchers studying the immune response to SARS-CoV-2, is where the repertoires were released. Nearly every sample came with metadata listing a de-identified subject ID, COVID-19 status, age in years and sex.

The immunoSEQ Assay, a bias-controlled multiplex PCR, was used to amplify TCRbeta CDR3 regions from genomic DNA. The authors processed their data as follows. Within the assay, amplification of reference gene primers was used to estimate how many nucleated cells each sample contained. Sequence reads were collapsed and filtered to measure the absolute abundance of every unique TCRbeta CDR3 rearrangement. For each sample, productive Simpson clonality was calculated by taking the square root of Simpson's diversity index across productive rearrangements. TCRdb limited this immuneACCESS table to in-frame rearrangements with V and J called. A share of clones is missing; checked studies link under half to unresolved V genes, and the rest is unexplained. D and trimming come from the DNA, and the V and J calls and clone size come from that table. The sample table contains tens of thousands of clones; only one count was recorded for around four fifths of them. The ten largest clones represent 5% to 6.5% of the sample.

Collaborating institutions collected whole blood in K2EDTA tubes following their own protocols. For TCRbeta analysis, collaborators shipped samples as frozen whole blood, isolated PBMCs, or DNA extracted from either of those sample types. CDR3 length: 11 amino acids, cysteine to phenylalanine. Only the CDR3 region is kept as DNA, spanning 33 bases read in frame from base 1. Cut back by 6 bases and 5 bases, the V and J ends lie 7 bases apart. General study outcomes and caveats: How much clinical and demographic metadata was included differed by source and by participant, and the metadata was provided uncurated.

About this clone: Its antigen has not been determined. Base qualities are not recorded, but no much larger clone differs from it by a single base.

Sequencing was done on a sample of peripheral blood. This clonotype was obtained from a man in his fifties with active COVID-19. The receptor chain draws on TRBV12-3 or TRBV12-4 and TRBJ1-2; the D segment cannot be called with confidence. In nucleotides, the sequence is TGTGCCAGCAGCAATACATATGGCTACACCTTC. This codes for CASSNTYGYTF.